This T cell receptor (beta chain) was sequenced for a study of T-cell memory formation after mild COVID-19 (dated by TCRdb to the early 2020s). About the full investigation: TCR sequence clusters from the two donors were found to be largely donor specific. In a couple of donors, T-cell clones that expanded and contracted after mild COVID-19 were tracked by sequencing TCRalpha and TCRbeta repertoires over time. The cohort was made up of two young adult volunteers, one female and one male, who were previously healthy.

The full study reports these points: Contracting CD4+ clones were found mainly in CM and EM memory subsets, while CD8+ clones were enriched in EMRA. The second-wave clones that peaked on day 37 were not confirmed to be SARS-CoV-2 specific. Clones that contracted from day 15 to 85 showed balanced CD4/CD8 phenotypes, whereas a second wave of clones that expanded from day 15 to 37 leaned towards CD4+. Some responding clones were detected in pre-infection memory, which suggested that pre-existing cross-reactive memory T cells had joined the SARS-CoV-2 response. Only a couple of mild cases were covered in the study, and larger cohorts including severe cases with pre-infection samples were considered necessary.

Ficoll-Paque density gradient centrifugation was the method used to isolate PBMCs. Unmatched junction bases come to 9, with V trimmed by 5 bases and J by 0 bases. From the cysteine up to the phenylalanine, the CDR3 has a length of 15 residues. CDR3 DNA only is kept here, 45 bases in frame from base 1. CDR1 and CDR2 are drawn from the germline V gene (reference sequence): DFQATT, SNEGSKA. For this clonotype: Its cognate antigen has yet to be identified. One base away there is no much larger clone; base qualities are not given.

The data were produced on an Illumina NovaSeq 6000. Using 5'RACE with constant-segment primers, TCRalpha and TCRbeta cDNA libraries were constructed, with sample barcodes and unique molecular identifiers added in the process. Trizol reagent was used to extract RNA from every sample. The libraries were amplified in two PCR steps, and the second step added a second sample barcode and Illumina TruSeq adapters. Sequencing of libraries was performed on an Illumina NovaSeq with 2 x 150 bp paired-end reads. On the authors' methods: The reads were demultiplexed and collapsed into UMI-guided consensus sequences using migec v1.2.7. With mixcr v2.1.11, UMI consensuses were aligned to TRA and TRB V and J templates and assembled into clonotypes. A clonotype was counted as expanded or contracted only when both edgeR and NoisET called the clonotype significant, with the noise models trained on biological replicates. For edgeR calls, the thresholds were a false discovery rate-adjusted p below 0.01 and a log2 fold-change of 1. As an exploratory analysis of dynamics, PCA with hierarchical clustering was applied to max-normalized trajectories of the 1000 most abundant clonotypes. Separately sequenced CD4+ and CD8+ repertoires were used to assign a CD4 or CD8 phenotype to each responding clone. Using fastp trimming at Q25 and MiXCR clonotype assembly, TCRdb reanalyzed the public sequencing data and kept in-frame beta chains. Each CDR3 protein gets just one entry, which takes the most common genes and DNA from the rows behind it. The V and J calls, along with clone size, are taken from TCRdb and not from the paper's own processing. The sample table contains 360,000 or so distinct CDR3 sequences; only one count was recorded for around 27% of them. The top ten constitute 13% of the sample.

The chain employs TRBV20-1 and TRBJ1-2; 7 central bases correspond to TRBD1. The TCR comes from an adult woman who had mild COVID-19 (a few samples of this study predate the infection). The sample titles of this study are shuffled in the database, so cell type and time point are left out; the donor was told from shared clones. What was sequenced was PBMCs or a T cell subset sorted from them (not recorded which). The CDR3 here reads CSARNQGGANYGYTF. The bases are TGCAGTGCTCGGAATCAGGGGGGGGCTAACTATGGCTACACCTTC.